This TCR beta chain was recovered during a study of CD8+CD57+ T cells in acquired aplastic anemia. Study-level results: Over 25 CD8+ CDR3 sequences occurred in both the patients and the controls.

As to this clonotype: Its specificity is unknown.

The template used for profiling TCR beta VDJ and CDR3 was genomic DNA. Using its own MiXCR run on the reads, TCRdb lists one record per CDR3 protein. The table shows tens of thousands of distinct CDR3 sequences, with roughly 63% occurring only once. Germline CDR1 SGHVS, CDR2 FNYEAQ. Trimming removed 5 bases from V and 6 bases from J, with 11 bases in between. The CDR3 is made up of 13 amino acids. Previously, flow cytometry had revealed CD8+CD57+ cell expansion in the patients chosen for sequencing. The chain links TRBV7-6 to TRBJ2-1; D ambiguous. The source is a human donor with aplastic anemia. Sequencing input: sorted CD4+, CD8+, or CD8+CD57+ T cells (not recorded which) from PBMCs. CDR3 bases: TGTGCCAGCAGCGGATTCAAGGGCAATGAGCAGTTCTTC. Protein sequence: CASSGFKGNEQFF.